The 16 T cell receptor beta chains below were found in one sample sequenced in a study of shared clonotypes between healthy human individuals. Produced via immunoSEQ multiplex PCR; TCRdb's table is partial and in-frame only. The data contain a few million clones, about 94% of them seen just once; the ten biggest clones take up more than 0.1%. The material sequenced was naive CD4+ T cells sorted from blood. Subset meaning: CD45RA+ positively selected. The receptors stem from a man aged 18-30 years in good health.

The sample holds one count of this clone. The V and J genes are TRBV5-1 and TRBJ2-2, with 10 bases matching TRBD2. V was pared by 6 bases and J by 6 bases, with 11 bases of the junction left unmatched. Germline CDR1 SGHRS, CDR2 YFSETQ. This CDR3 comprises 16 residues. As DNA, the CDR3 is TGCGCCAGCACTGTTCTAGCGGGGGCCGGGGCCGGGGAGCTGTTTTTT. Amino acid sequence: CASTVLAGAGAGELFF. The full variable domain, its missing parts supplied by reference TRBV5-1 and TRBJ2-2, is KAGVTQTPRYLIKTRGQQVTLSCSPISGHRSVSWYQQTPGQGLQFLFEYFSETQRNKGNFPGRFSGRQFSNSRSEMNVSTLELGDSALYLCASTVLAGAGAGELFFGEGSRLTVL.

The rearrangement joins TRBV6-5 to TRBJ2-7; TRBD1 is a possible D gene (5 bases). The CDR3 loop spans 15 amino acids. V was clipped by 6 bases and J by 4 bases, with 19 bases between them. Germline V gene sequence: CDR1 MNHEY, CDR2 SVGAGI. CDR3 amino acids: CASRDSQLLIYEQYF. The CDR3 DNA is TGTGCCAGCAGAGACAGCCAGCTCTTAATTTACGAGCAGTACTTC.

This clone has a single count. The chain is built from TRBV19 and TRBJ1-2, with TRBD1 matching 8 bases. The junction had 2 bases not matched to a gene; V was cut back by 5 bases and J by 3 bases. Germline CDR1 and CDR2: LNHDA and SQIVND (reference sequence). This CDR3 is 13 amino acids long. CDR3 sequence reads: CASSVQGDYGYTF. CDR3 in DNA: TGTGCCAGTAGTGTACAGGGGGACTATGGCTACACCTTC. Full variable domain (rest looked up from reference TRBV19 and TRBJ1-2): DGGITQSPKYLFRKEGQNVTLSCEQNLNHDAMYWYRQDPGQGLRLIYYSQIVNDFQKGDIAEGYSVSREKKESFPLTVTSAQKNPTAFYLCASSVQGDYGYTFGSGTRLTVV.

The V call is TRBV18, the J call TRBJ2-3; 11 nucleotides line up with TRBD2. Trimming removed 4 bases from V and 0 bases from J; junction bases left unmatched: 9. The CDR3 is made up of 18 amino acids. CDR1 is KGHSH and CDR2 is LQKENI in the germline V gene. The DNA for the CDR3 is TGTGCCAGCTCACGAACGCCGACTAGCGGGGAAAGCACAGATACGCAGTATTTT. It translates to CASSRTPTSGESTDTQYF.

J is TRBJ2-6 and V is TRBV7-8; weak D call: TRBD1 (6 bases). Germline V gene data show CDR1 as SGHVS and CDR2 as FQNEAQ. Trimming took off 1 base at V and 2 bases at J, with 12 bases between the two ends. The CDR3 covers 17 residues. CDR3 sequence: CASSLGGGDAGANVLTF. CDR3 nucleotide sequence: TGTGCCAGCAGCTTAGGAGGGGGAGACGCTGGGGCCAACGTCCTGACTTTC. Full variable domain (outside the CDR3, taken from reference TRBV7-8 and TRBJ2-6): GAGVSQSPRYKVAKRGQDVALRCDPISGHVSLFWYQQALGQGPEFLTYFQNEAQLDKSGLPSDRFFAERPEGSVSTLKIQRTQQEDSAVYLCASSLGGGDAGANVLTFGAGSRLTVL.

The CDR3 DNA sequence: TGCGCCAGCAGCCGAGGGACTTTGGGGTACAATGAGCAGTTCTTC. Its protein product is CASSRGTLGYNEQFF. V usage is TRBV5-1 and J usage is TRBJ2-1; perhaps TRBD2 as D (6 bases). The CDR3 is 15 residues long. Deletions cut 4 bases from V and 4 bases from J, with 15 bases between. Looked up from germline, CDR1 is SGHRS and CDR2 is YFSETQ.

The rearrangement joins TRBV19 to TRBJ1-6; tentative D call: TRBD1 (6 bases). Trimming took off 3 bases at V and 3 bases at J, with 12 bases between the two ends. The germline gives CDR1 LNHDA, CDR2 SQIVND (reference sequence). The CDR3 length is 16 residues. CDR3 region: CASSIGARGYNSPLHF. CDR3 DNA: TGTGCCAGTAGTATTGGGGCCAGGGGCTATAATTCACCCCTCCACTTT. Combining the CDR3 with reference TRBV19 and TRBJ1-6 gives the whole variable domain DGGITQSPKYLFRKEGQNVTLSCEQNLNHDAMYWYRQDPGQGLRLIYYSQIVNDFQKGDIAEGYSVSREKKESFPLTVTSAQKNPTAFYLCASSIGARGYNSPLHFGNGTRLTVT.

The chain has TRBV6-5 and TRBJ2-7; TRBD2 is a possible D gene (5 bases). CDR1 and CDR2 from the germline V gene are MNHEY and SVGAGI. Deletions cut 5 bases from V and 6 bases from J, with 8 bases between. The CDR3 contains 11 residues. The CDR3 loop is CASSPGSEQYF. The CDR3 DNA reads as TGTGCCAGCAGTCCGGGGAGCGAGCAGTACTTC.

This clone was counted a single time. This chain joins TRBV13 and TRBJ2-1; the D gene could be TRBD1 or TRBD2 (6 bases each). Deletions cut 5 bases from V and 0 bases from J, with 14 bases between. The CDR3 is 16 residues long. CDR1 and CDR2 (germline): PRHDT, FYEKMQ (reference sequence). The CDR3 is CASSPLGGLSYNEQFF. The CDR3 nucleotides are TGTGCCAGCAGCCCACTAGGGGGACTCTCCTACAATGAGCAGTTCTTC.

The V and J genes are TRBV5-8 and TRBJ2-3; 7 bases line up with TRBD2. J lost 10 bases, V lost 0 bases, and 2 bases had no gene match. CDR1 and CDR2 from the germline V gene are SGHTS and YDEGEE. CDR3 length: 12 residues. The CDR3 coding sequence is TGTGCCAGCAGCTTGGTTGCGGGGGCGCAGTATTTT. It is translated as CASSLVAGAQYF.

The gene calls are TRBV7-2 and TRBJ2-1; D tentatively reads TRBD1 or TRBD2 (5 bases each). This CDR3 contains 15 residues. The germline V gene has CDR1 SGHTA and CDR2 FQGNSA. The V gene lost 2 bases and the J gene lost 7 bases, with 15 bases spanning the gap. The CDR3 loop is CASSLLREKVNEQFF. Written as DNA, the CDR3 is TGTGCCAGCAGCTTACTCAGGGAGAAAGTGAATGAGCAGTTCTTC.

A remark on this clone: Different DNA sequences within this sample yield the same CDR3. The CDR3 DNA follows: TGCAGTGCTAGACGAGCGGAGACCCAGTACTTC. Translated: CSARRAETQYF. The chain employs TRBV20-1 and TRBJ2-5; D is uncertain. Germline loops: CDR1 DFQATT, CDR2 SNEGSKA (reference sequence). Trimming stripped 2 bases from V and 5 bases from J, with 6 bases between. This CDR3 is 11 amino acids long.

The V gene is TRBV11-2, the J gene TRBJ2-7; tentatively, D is TRBD1 (6 bases). V lost 4 bases to trimming and J lost 3 bases, with 7 bases between them. The CDR3 covers 12 residues. The germline gives CDR1 SGHAT, CDR2 FQNNGV. The CDR3 region is CASSSRGYEQYF. CDR3 nucleotide sequence: TGTGCCAGCAGCTCCAGGGGCTACGAGCAGTACTTC.

V is TRBV7-2 and J is TRBJ2-5; a possible D gene is TRBD1 (5 bases). Deletions cut 3 bases from V and 11 bases from J, with 28 bases between. CDR3 length: 17 residues. Germline V gene data show CDR1 as SGHTA and CDR2 as FQGNSA. CDR3 region: CASSLEPPTALYQEQYF. The DNA of the CDR3 is TGTGCCAGCAGCTTGGAACCCCCGACAGCCCTATATCAAGAGCAGTACTTC.

The V and J genes are TRBV19 and TRBJ1-5; 8 positions match TRBD1. CDR1 and CDR2 from the germline V gene are LNHDA and SQIVND (reference sequence). J gave up 5 bases and V 5 bases, and 5 bases lay outside the gene matches. This CDR3 has 14 residues. CDR3 nucleotide sequence: TGTGCCAGTAGTTTAACAGGGGGGGATCAGCCCCAGCATTTT. The encoded protein is CASSLTGGDQPQHF.

The chain links TRBV20-1 to TRBJ1-2; D gene unclear. The germline V gene has CDR1 DFQATT and CDR2 SNEGSKA (reference sequence). Trimming took off 3 bases at V and 8 bases at J, with 10 bases between the two ends. This CDR3 is 11 amino acids long. CDR3 in amino acids: CSASHPGGYTF. The DNA of the CDR3 is TGCAGTGCTAGTCACCCCGGAGGCTACACCTTC.